This passage covers 27 T cell receptor beta chains from one sample sequenced in a study of blood T cell repertoires in COVID-19. Profiling relied on immunoSEQ multiplex PCR, and the TCRdb table lists in-frame clones only, not all of them. The table includes about 67,000 clones, approximately 90% detected once. The sequenced sample consisted of peripheral blood. These TCRs come from an elderly woman with acute or convalescent COVID-19.

V is TRBV13 and J is TRBJ2-7; 7 nucleotides match TRBD2. In germline, CDR1 is PRHDT, CDR2 FYEKMQ (reference sequence). The CDR3 has 19 amino acids. V shed 5 bases and J 3 bases; nucleotides not matched to a gene: 22. CDR3 coding DNA: TGTGCCAGCAGCGCCGGACACCGCCGAGTCCGCGGGGGTTTCTACGAGCAGTACTTC. Amino acids: CASSAGHRRVRGGFYEQYF.

The sample holds one count of this clone. The chain carries TRBV28 and TRBJ1-2; TRBD1 might be the D (6 bases). Germline-derived CDR1 and CDR2 are MDHEN and SYDVKM. V was clipped by 5 bases and J by 4 bases, with 11 bases between them. This CDR3 has 13 residues. CDR3 residues: CASSRRGFYGYTF. The CDR3 nucleotides read TGTGCCAGCAGTCGCAGGGGTTTCTATGGCTACACCTTC.

The rearrangement uses TRBV5-1 and TRBJ2-3, with 7 nucleotides matching TRBD2. Trimming took 4 bases from V and 4 from J; bases not matched to a gene: 3. The germline gives CDR1 SGHRS, CDR2 YFSETQ. The CDR3 contains 13 residues. The CDR3 DNA reads TGCGCCAGCAGCCCGCTAGCGGCAGATACGCAGTATTTT. It is translated as CASSPLAADTQYF.

The genes are TRBV13 and TRBJ1-1; 7 bases fit TRBD1. This CDR3 contains 14 residues. With 5 bases clipped from V and 0 bases from J, the junction kept 3 bases outside the gene matches. Germline V CDR1 and CDR2: PRHDT, FYEKMQ (reference sequence). CDR3 DNA: TGTGCCAGCAGCCAGGGGGTCATGAACACTGAAGCTTTCTTT. Its protein is CASSQGVMNTEAFF. Full variable domain (missing parts from reference TRBV13 and TRBJ1-1): AAGVIQSPRHLIKEKRETATLKCYPIPRHDTVYWYQQGPGQDPQFLISFYEKMQSDKGSIPDRFSAQQFSDYHSELNMSSLELGDSALYFCASSQGVMNTEAFFGQGTRLTVV.

The chain links TRBV5-4 to TRBJ1-2, with 7 bases that match TRBD1. The V gene's germline CDR1 is SGHNT and CDR2 YYREEE (reference sequence). J was trimmed by 4 bases and V by 4 bases; bases with no gene match: 7. This CDR3 is built from 14 residues. The CDR3 DNA reads as TGTGCCAGCAGCCCCAGACAGGGTAGCTATGGCTACACCTTC. This translates into CASSPRQGSYGYTF. Full variable domain (missing parts from reference TRBV5-4 and TRBJ1-2): ETGVTQSPTHLIKTRGQQVTLRCSSQSGHNTVSWYQQALGQGPQFIFQYYREEENGRGNFPPRFSGLQFPNYSSELNVNALELDDSALYLCASSPRQGSYGYTFGSGTRLTVV.

Written as DNA, the CDR3 is TGCGCCAGCAGTGATATTCGTTCGAGTGGGGCACCTTCTAACTATGGCTACACCTTC. Protein product: CASSDIRSSGAPSNYGYTF. The chain is built from TRBV10-1 and TRBJ1-2, with D maybe TRBD1 (5 bases). Trimming removed 3 bases at V and 0 bases at J, with 23 bases between. This CDR3 contains 19 residues. Germline values: CDR1 WNHNN, CDR2 SYGVQD (reference sequence).

This chain links TRBV7-2 with TRBJ2-2, with a weak D call TRBD2 (6 bases). The germline V gene encodes CDR1 SGHTA and CDR2 FQGNSA. With 2 bases removed from V and 2 bases from J, the gap between germline ends came to 9 bases. The CDR3 spans 15 residues. CDR3 residues: CASSLLAVNTGELFF. Written as DNA, the CDR3 is TGTGCCAGCAGCTTATTAGCGGTTAACACCGGGGAGCTGTTTTTT.

V and J are TRBV5-1 and TRBJ2-3; 9 bases line up with TRBD2. The CDR3 has 15 amino acids. Germline V gives CDR1 SGHRS, CDR2 YFSETQ. Trimming at V came to 7 bases and at J to 0 bases, leaving 6 bases not matched to a gene. The CDR3 coding sequence is TGCGCCAGCGGGCTAGCGGGGTGGAGCACAGATACGCAGTATTTT. As protein: CASGLAGWSTDTQYF.

The V call is TRBV2, the J call TRBJ2-4; 7 bases line up with TRBD2. Germline V gene data show CDR1 as SNHLY and CDR2 as FYNNEI. This CDR3 spans 13 amino acids. The V segment lost 1 base and the J segment 8 bases; nucleotides outside the gene matches: 2. DNA of the CDR3: TGTGCCAGCAGTGAAGGCCGGGAGGACATTCAGTACTTC. Its translation: CASSEGREDIQYF.

The chain employs TRBV18 and TRBJ1-1; 9 bases map to TRBD1. The germline V gene encodes CDR1 KGHSH and CDR2 LQKENI. Germline trimming cut 4 bases from V and 5 bases from J; bases unmatched to any gene: 5. The CDR3 has 14 residues. The CDR3 loop is CASSQGQGWTEAFF. CDR3 nucleotide sequence: TGTGCCAGCTCACAGGGACAGGGATGGACTGAAGCTTTCTTT.

The V gene is TRBV6-5, the J gene TRBJ1-6; 7 bases line up with TRBD1. The CDR3 has 15 residues. Germline trimming cut 6 bases from V and 3 bases from J; bases unmatched to any gene: 5. From germline, CDR1 is MNHEY and CDR2 SVGAGI. In DNA, the CDR3 is TGTGCCAGCAGAGTTCGGGACAGCTATAATTCACCCCTCCACTTT. It specifies CASRVRDSYNSPLHF.

The chain has TRBV7-8 and TRBJ1-4; D unclear. Looked up from germline, CDR1 is SGHVS and CDR2 is FQNEAQ. The V end was cut by 1 base, the J end by 8 bases, with 11 bases between. CDR3 length: 14 amino acids. As DNA, the CDR3 is TGTGCCAGCAGCTTAGGGGGAGGGTTGGAAAAACTGTTTTTT. Translated, it gives CASSLGGGLEKLFF.

J is TRBJ2-3 and V is TRBV27; 10 bases agree with TRBD2. The CDR3 runs 15 residues. The V gene's germline CDR1 is MNHEY and CDR2 SMNVEV (reference sequence). V lost 5 bases and J lost 0; bases outside the gene matches: 2. CDR3: CASSPSGGSTDTQYF. CDR3 sequence (DNA): TGTGCCAGCAGTCCTAGCGGGGGAAGCACAGATACGCAGTATTTT.

The chain uses TRBV27 and TRBJ1-3; D is uncertain. The germline CDR1 and CDR2 sequences are MNHEY and SMNVEV (reference sequence). V was pared by 7 bases and J by 0 bases, with 10 bases between. This CDR3 has 14 residues. CDR3 nucleotide sequence: TGTGCCAGCAAAAACAGTTTCTCTGGAAACACCATATATTTT. Its translation is CASKNSFSGNTIYF.

This clone has just a few counts. The chain couples TRBV18 to TRBJ2-7; tentatively, D is TRBD1 (5 bases). The ends were cut back, 3 bases at V and 3 bases at J, with 12 bases in the middle. The CDR3 runs 14 residues. Germline V gene sequence: CDR1 KGHSH, CDR2 LQKENI. In DNA form, the CDR3 reads TGTGCCAGCTCACCGGCGACAGTTAACTACGAGCAGTACTTC. Its translation is CASSPATVNYEQYF.

The chain is built from TRBV7-3 and TRBJ2-3, with 7 bases fitting TRBD2. In germline, CDR1 is SGHTA, CDR2 FQGTGA. The CDR3 contains 15 residues. J gave up 7 bases and V 0 bases, and 7 bases lay outside the gene matches. CDR3 region: CASSLTPGAGNTQYF. Here the CDR3 DNA reads TGTGCCAGCAGCTTAACACCGGGAGCGGGAAATACGCAGTATTTT. The full variable domain, in which reference TRBV7-3 and TRBJ2-3 provide the parts outside the CDR3, is GAGVSQTPSNKVTEKGKYVELRCDPISGHTALYWYRQSLGQGPEFLIYFQGTGAADDSGLPNDRFFAVRPEGSVSTLKIQRTERGDSAVYLCASSLTPGAGNTQYFGPGTRLTVL.

The rearrangement joins TRBV20-1 to TRBJ2-3; D is perhaps TRBD2 (6 bases). CDR1 and CDR2 from the germline V gene are DFQATT and SNEGSKA (reference sequence). V gave up 3 bases and J gave up 5 bases, with 18 bases separating them. The CDR3 has 15 residues. The CDR3 nucleotides are TGCAGTGCTAGTGCCGAAATCGGGAGTGGAGATACGCAGTATTTT. It codes for CSASAEIGSGDTQYF.

This rearrangement joins TRBV2 to TRBJ2-7, with 9 bases lining up with TRBD1. The CDR3 loop spans 13 amino acids. Germline V lookup: CDR1 SNHLY, CDR2 FYNNEI. Trimming took 8 bases from V and 2 from J; bases not matched to a gene: 4. The DNA for the CDR3 is TGTGCCAGCTCCGGGGACAGGGCCTACGAGCAGTACTTC. Protein product: CASSGDRAYEQYF.

V is TRBV6-4 and J is TRBJ1-5, with D possibly TRBD1 on 6 matching bases. The CDR3 covers 18 residues. Germline V gene sequence: CDR1 MRHNA, CDR2 SNTAGT. V was clipped by 4 bases and J by 11 bases, with 30 bases between them. This CDR3 reads CASSVPPAYRECAGAQHF. For the CDR3, the DNA is TGTGCCAGCAGTGTTCCCCCAGCGTACAGGGAGTGTGCTGGGGCCCAGCATTTT.

V gene TRBV18 combines with J gene TRBJ1-2; the match to TRBD1 covers 8 bases. Trimming cost V 2 bases and J 6 bases; bases outside gene matches: 2. The germline V gene has CDR1 KGHSH and CDR2 LQKENI. The CDR3 is 13 residues long. The CDR3 DNA reads as TGTGCCAGCTCACCAGGACAGGGAGATGGCTACACCTTC. Translating gives CASSPGQGDGYTF.

The chain joins TRBV28 to TRBJ2-1; no firm D call. Germline V gives CDR1 MDHEN, CDR2 SYDVKM. V gave up 4 bases and J gave up 6 bases, with 7 bases separating them. The CDR3 covers 12 residues. The CDR3, as DNA: TGTGCCAGCAGTTGGGCATTCAATGAGCAGTTCTTC. Its translation: CASSWAFNEQFF.

Points on this clone: A read error may produce the germline difference seen at one junction end. The chain is built from TRBV4-1 and TRBJ2-2; 10 nucleotides align to TRBD2. Germline lookup yields CDR1 MGHRA and CDR2 YSYEKL. The length of the CDR3 is 16 residues. The CDR3: CASSLVLAGVTWELFF. The CDR3 DNA is TGCGCCAGCAGCCTTGTTCTAGCGGGAGTCACCTGGGAGCTGTTTTTT.

The V call is TRBV6-4, the J call TRBJ2-2; D is uncertain. CDR1 MRHNA and CDR2 SNTAGT come from the germline V gene. The length of the CDR3 is 12 residues. Trimming removed 6 bases at V and 3 bases at J, with 5 bases between. The CDR3 reads CASRRDTGELFF. The CDR3, as DNA: TGTGCCAGCAGGAGAGACACCGGGGAGCTGTTTTTT.

The chain carries TRBV12-3 or TRBV12-4 and TRBJ2-3; a weak D match, TRBD2 (6 bases). V lost 7 bases to trimming and J lost 5 bases, with 10 bases between them. This CDR3 is 12 amino acids long. CDR3 sequence: CASKPGVDTQYF. CDR3 in DNA: TGTGCCAGCAAGCCGGGGGTAGATACGCAGTATTTT.

This chain joins TRBV18 and TRBJ2-2; tentative D call: TRBD2 (5 bases). The V and J ends lost 0 bases and 6 bases respectively, with 8 bases between them. Germline V gene lookup returns CDR1 KGHSH and CDR2 LQKENI. CDR3 length: 14 residues. The CDR3 DNA follows: TGTGCCAGCTCACCACCGGGGAGATCCGGGGAGCTGTTTTTT. Its translation: CASSPPGRSGELFF.

The V gene is TRBV5-1, the J gene TRBJ1-1; weak D call: TRBD1 (5 bases). Looked up from germline, CDR1 is SGHRS and CDR2 is YFSETQ. This CDR3 contains 13 residues. The ends were cut back, 7 bases at V and 1 base at J, with 11 bases in the middle. CDR3 residues: CASRVGGNTEAFF. The CDR3 DNA is TGCGCCAGCCGCGTCGGGGGGAACACTGAAGCTTTCTTT.

The chain uses TRBV29-1 and TRBJ1-6; 8 bases map to TRBD1. The V segment lost 6 bases and the J segment 2 bases; nucleotides outside the gene matches: 0. CDR3 length: 13 residues. Germline-derived CDR1 and CDR2 are SQVTM and ANQGSEA. CDR3 sequence reads: CSVGQAYNSPLHF. In DNA, the CDR3 is TGCAGCGTGGGACAGGCCTATAATTCACCCCTCCACTTT.